Shown below are 29 T cell receptor beta chains from a single sample sequenced in a study of CD8 T cells in ankylosing spondylitis. TCRdb redid the calling of the 5' RACE reads with MiXCR, one entry per CDR3 protein. The profile shows under 300,000 distinct CDR3 sequences, around 11% of them singletons. Input material: blood, either unsorted or a sorted T cell fraction (not recorded which). The source of these receptors is a male donor with ankylosing spondylitis or in good health (not recorded which).

This clonotype was counted ten times or more. V gene TRBV5-1 combines with J gene TRBJ2-7; tentative D call: TRBD2 (6 bases). The length of the CDR3 is 14 residues. The V end was cut by 2 bases, the J end by 5 bases, with 14 bases between. Germline lookup yields CDR1 SGHRS and CDR2 YFSETQ. The CDR3 region has the DNA TGCGCCAGCAGCTTTCCCGGGAGTGAGGACGAGCAGTACTTC. Translating it yields CASSFPGSEDEQYF.

V is TRBV12-5 and J is TRBJ2-1; no reliable D call. Germline assignment: CDR1 LGHNT and CDR2 FRNRAP. This CDR3 has 13 residues. Trimming stripped 1 base from V and 5 bases from J, with 6 bases between. The CDR3 bases are TGTGCTAGTGGTTTGGGGGGAAACAATGAGCAGTTCTTC. This translates into CASGLGGNNEQFF.

This clonotype has only a few counts. V usage is TRBV6-5 and J usage is TRBJ1-5; D not resolved. The CDR3 has 14 residues. With 2 bases removed from V and 2 bases from J, the gap between germline ends came to 7 bases. The germline gives CDR1 MNHEY, CDR2 SVGAGI. The chain's CDR3 is CASSYRRGNQPQHF. As DNA, the CDR3 is TGTGCCAGCAGTTACCGGAGGGGCAATCAGCCCCAGCATTTT.

This clonotype was counted ten times or more. The chain uses TRBV20-1 and TRBJ2-1, with D possibly matching TRBD2 (5 bases). Germline loops: CDR1 DFQATT, CDR2 SNEGSKA (reference sequence). The V and J ends lost 6 bases and 12 bases respectively, with 15 bases between them. The CDR3 runs to 11 residues. In nucleotides, the CDR3 is TGCAGTGCCCCCCGGGGTTCGGGGCAGTTCTTC. Its translation: CSAPRGSGQFF.

This CDR3 reads CASSVAATDTQYF. DNA for the CDR3: TGTGCCAGCAGTGTCGCCGCTACAGATACGCAGTATTTT. This sequence joins TRBV6-4 and TRBJ2-3; D not certain. Trimming pared 4 bases from V and 3 bases from J, leaving 8 bases between. CDR1 is MRHNA, CDR2 SNTAGT, per germline. The CDR3 length is 13 residues.

This clonotype was seen more than once but under ten times. The chain employs TRBV5-1 and TRBJ2-5, with TRBD1 identical over 7 bases. The trim removed 4 bases at V and 4 bases at J, leaving 16 bases unmatched. Germline loops: CDR1 SGHRS, CDR2 YFSETQ. CDR3 length: 17 residues. The CDR3 protein is CASSADPLSTGLETQYF. The DNA of the CDR3 is TGCGCCAGCAGCGCCGACCCGTTATCGACAGGGTTAGAGACCCAGTACTTC.

The CDR3 nucleotides read TGTGCCAGCGATGACTACGCGGGAGAGTGGAATGAGCAGTTCTTC. It encodes CASDDYAGEWNEQFF. The V call is TRBV2, the J call TRBJ2-1, with 7 nucleotides matching TRBD2. Looked up from germline, CDR1 is SNHLY and CDR2 is FYNNEI. The length of the CDR3 is 15 residues. V lost 8 bases, J lost 7 bases, and 14 bases stayed unmatched.

The J gene is TRBJ2-5, the V gene TRBV7-9; 7 bases agree with TRBD2. This CDR3 has 16 amino acids. The germline CDR1 and CDR2 sequences are SEHNR and FQNEAQ (reference sequence). The junction had 14 bases not matched to a gene; V was cut back by 5 bases and J by 5 bases. The CDR3: CASSPEGGLGEETQYF. CDR3 DNA: TGTGCCAGCAGCCCCGAGGGAGGGCTCGGAGAGGAGACCCAGTACTTC.

This clonotype was counted only a few times. The rearrangement joins TRBV6-1 to TRBJ2-5, with TRBD2 matching 7 bases. Germline V gene sequence: CDR1 MNHNS, CDR2 SASEGT. J lost 2 bases, V lost 6 bases, and 9 bases had no gene match. This CDR3 spans 15 amino acids. The CDR3 here is CASSPAGRVQETQYF. The CDR3 DNA follows: TGTGCCAGCAGCCCGGCTGGGAGGGTACAAGAGACCCAGTACTTC.

There are a few counts of this clonotype. DNA for the CDR3: TGTGCCAGCAGTGAATCTCTGGGAGCCAGAGATACGCAGTATTTT. This gives the protein CASSESLGARDTQYF. This chain connects TRBV25-1 to TRBJ2-3; maybe TRBD2 (5 bases). Trimming left V 1 base short and J 5 bases short, with 13 bases between. Germline loops: CDR1 MGHDK, CDR2 SYGVNS. The CDR3 runs 15 residues.

The rearrangement links TRBV7-9 to TRBJ2-5, with TRBD1 matching over 8 bases. The CDR3 sequence is 14 residues long. J was trimmed by 4 bases and V by 4 bases; bases with no gene match: 5. From germline, CDR1 is SEHNR and CDR2 FQNEAQ (reference sequence). CDR3 sequence: CASSSVGTGETQYF. Here the CDR3 DNA reads TGTGCCAGCAGCTCGGTCGGGACAGGAGAGACCCAGTACTTC. Full variable domain (rest looked up from reference TRBV7-9 and TRBJ2-5): DTGVSQNPRHKITKRGQNVTFRCDPISEHNRLYWYRQTLGQGPEFLTYFQNEAQLEKSRLLSDRFSAERPKGSFSTLEIQRTEQGDSAMYLCASSSVGTGETQYFGPGTRLLVL.

Only a few counts were recorded for this clonotype. The V gene is TRBV28, the J gene TRBJ1-3; perhaps TRBD1 as D (5 bases). The germline gives CDR1 MDHEN, CDR2 SYDVKM. This CDR3 spans 14 amino acids. The V gene lost 7 bases and the J gene lost 2 bases, with 12 bases spanning the gap. CDR3 protein: CASILGGAGNTIYF. The CDR3 DNA reads as TGTGCCAGCATCTTGGGGGGGGCTGGAAACACCATATATTTT.

This clonotype was seen many times. This chain uses TRBV6-1 with TRBJ2-3, with 8 nucleotides matching TRBD2. The CDR3 extends over 14 amino acids. After removal of 6 bases from V and 12 bases from J, the junction contained 14 bases not matched to a gene. In germline, CDR1 is MNHNS, CDR2 SASEGT. CDR3 DNA: TGTGCCAGCAGACCGGGGCTAGCGGGCCAAGCTCAGTATTTT. Protein: CASRPGLAGQAQYF.

This clonotype was counted a few times. The CDR3 loop is CASSQTSGGYTDTQYF. The DNA of the CDR3 is TGTGCCAGCAGCCAGACTAGCGGGGGTTACACAGATACGCAGTATTTT. The J gene is TRBJ2-3, the V gene TRBV11-2, with 12 bases aligning to TRBD2. This CDR3 has 16 amino acids. Germline-derived CDR1 and CDR2 are SGHAT and FQNNGV. Losses at the gene ends were 5 bases for V and 2 bases for J; bases not matched to a gene: 5.

This clonotype was seen a few times. This sequence joins TRBV7-2 and TRBJ2-1; TRBD2 might be the D (6 bases). V was cut by 1 base and J by 3 bases, with 13 bases left in between. The CDR3 loop spans 16 amino acids. The germline CDR1 and CDR2 sequences are SGHTA and FQGNSA. In nucleotides, the CDR3 is TGTGCCAGCAGCTTAGGTCGGGGGTCGAACTACAATGAGCAGTTCTTC. Encoded protein: CASSLGRGSNYNEQFF.

This clonotype was picked up many times. This chain connects TRBV12-3 or TRBV12-4 to TRBJ2-5; 8 nucleotides align to TRBD2. V shed 4 bases, J shed 5 bases, and the junction held 6 bases outside the gene matches. This CDR3 has 14 residues. This CDR3 reads CASSSSGGGETQYF. CDR3 sequence (DNA): TGTGCCAGCAGTTCGAGCGGGGGCGGCGAGACCCAGTACTTC.

In this sample, this clonotype turned up many times. The chain uses TRBV20-1 and TRBJ2-2; TRBD1 agrees at 7 bases. CDR1 is DFQATT, CDR2 SNEGSKA, per germline (reference sequence). The J segment lost 6 bases and the V segment lost 1 base, leaving 8 bases of the junction unmatched. The length of the CDR3 is 15 residues. This CDR3 reads CSARAQGLGAGELFF. CDR3 bases: TGCAGTGCTAGAGCACAGGGGCTAGGCGCCGGGGAGCTGTTTTTT.

CDR3 amino acids: CSNRARAGDYNEQFF. CDR3 sequence (DNA): TGCAGTAACCGGGCCAGGGCAGGGGACTACAATGAGCAGTTCTTC. The chain joins TRBV20-1 to TRBJ2-1; the D gene is possibly TRBD1 (6 bases). V was shortened by 8 bases and J by 3 bases, with 20 bases between the two germline ends. The CDR3 is made up of 15 amino acids. Germline V lookup: CDR1 DFQATT, CDR2 SNEGSKA (reference sequence).

This clonotype was recorded many times. The gene calls are TRBV11-2 and TRBJ2-3; D is unresolved. V was shortened by 5 bases and J by 4 bases, with 13 bases between the two germline ends. Germline V gene sequence: CDR1 SGHAT, CDR2 FQNNGV. This CDR3 comprises 14 residues. The CDR3 is CASSQYSIADTQYF. CDR3 bases: TGTGCCAGCAGCCAATACTCTATAGCAGATACGCAGTATTTT.

The table lists this clonotype with a few counts. The chain joins TRBV5-1 to TRBJ2-3; TRBD2 agrees at 7 bases. This CDR3 is built from 14 residues. Germline V lookup: CDR1 SGHRS, CDR2 YFSETQ. J lost 4 bases, V lost 4 bases, and 6 bases had no gene match. The CDR3 DNA follows: TGCGCCAGCAGCGAGGCGGGAGCATCAGATACGCAGTATTTT. This gives the protein CASSEAGASDTQYF.

This clonotype was detected ten times or more. The CDR3 DNA reads as TGCAGTGCCGATCAGGGATTGAACACTGAAGCTTTCTTT. It is translated as CSADQGLNTEAFF. The chain joins TRBV20-1 to TRBJ1-1; D possibly corresponds to TRBD1 (5 bases). The CDR3 length is 13 residues. V gave up 6 bases and J gave up 0 bases, with 11 bases separating them. CDR1 is DFQATT and CDR2 is SNEGSKA in the germline V gene (reference sequence).

The rearrangement joins TRBV6-5 to TRBJ1-1, with TRBD1 matching over 7 bases. The CDR3 has 12 residues. V was pared by 6 bases and J by 7 bases, with 5 bases of the junction left unmatched. In germline, CDR1 is MNHEY, CDR2 SVGAGI. The CDR3: CASRRQGDEAFF. The DNA of the CDR3 is TGTGCCAGCAGACGACAGGGCGATGAAGCTTTCTTT.

This clonotype was seen a handful of times. The rearrangement uses TRBV2 and TRBJ2-5, with 11 bases that match TRBD2. Germline lookup yields CDR1 SNHLY and CDR2 FYNNEI. This CDR3 is 15 amino acids long. V shed 3 bases, J shed 5 bases, and the junction held 5 bases outside the gene matches. CDR3 region: CASSDTSGGGETQYF. The CDR3 DNA reads TGTGCCAGCAGTGATACTAGCGGGGGCGGGGAGACCCAGTACTTC.

This clonotype has only a few counts. This chain connects TRBV7-2 to TRBJ2-1; TRBD2 matches at 9 bases. Germline V gene data show CDR1 as SGHTA and CDR2 as FQGNSA. There are 15 residues in the CDR3. J lost 7 bases, V lost 3 bases, and 7 bases had no gene match. The CDR3 DNA is TGTGCCAGCAGCTTTAGCGGGAGTCTAAGGAATGAGCAGTTCTTC. It specifies CASSFSGSLRNEQFF.

This clonotype was detected many times. The chain has TRBV5-6 and TRBJ2-7; 7 nucleotides align to TRBD1. V trimming: 4 bases; J trimming: 5 bases; junction bases outside the gene matches: 15. The CDR3 covers 16 residues. Looked up from germline, CDR1 is SGHDT and CDR2 is YYEEEE. The CDR3 nucleotides read TGTGCCAGCAGCCGAATCCTCACGGGACAGTCCAACGAGCAGTACTTC. Amino acids: CASSRILTGQSNEQYF.

This clonotype was observed many times. The gene calls are TRBV25-1 and TRBJ2-7; tentatively, D is TRBD1 (5 bases). Trimming removed 4 bases at V and 4 bases at J, with 8 bases between. Germline loops: CDR1 MGHDK, CDR2 SYGVNS. This CDR3 has 12 amino acids. CDR3 sequence: CASSGTSYEQYF. As DNA, the CDR3 is TGTGCCAGCAGTGGGACATCATACGAGCAGTACTTC.

The table lists this clonotype with many counts. The CDR3 bases are TGTGCCAGCAGTTTCGGGGTGGAAGATGAGCAGTTCTTC. Amino acids: CASSFGVEDEQFF. This chain links TRBV12-3 or TRBV12-4 with TRBJ2-1, with a tentative D call TRBD2 (5 bases). Trimming shortened V by 3 bases and J by 8 bases, and 11 bases separated the two germline ends. This CDR3 contains 13 residues.

There are many counts of this clonotype. V usage is TRBV12-3 or TRBV12-4 and J usage is TRBJ2-1; D may be TRBD1 or TRBD2 (6 bases each). V lost 5 bases and J lost 8, with 22 bases in between. The CDR3 consists of 16 residues. The chain's CDR3 is CASSTPSAGPGDEQFF. CDR3 nucleotides: TGTGCCAGCAGTACTCCCTCGGCGGGGCCAGGGGATGAGCAGTTCTTC.

The chain employs TRBV3-1 and TRBJ2-3, with 9 bases aligning to TRBD1. The CDR3 runs 17 residues. The germline V gene has CDR1 LGHDT and CDR2 YNNKEL (reference sequence). Trimming cost V 7 bases and J 3 bases; bases outside gene matches: 14. CDR3 in DNA: TGTGCCAGCACCTCTTCACGGGACAGGGTTGGTACAGATACGCAGTATTTT. It specifies CASTSSRDRVGTDTQYF.